Presented here are 25 T cell receptor beta chains from one specimen sequenced in a study of CD8 T cells in ankylosing spondylitis. TCRdb analysed the 5' RACE reads with MiXCR anew, one entry per CDR3 protein. The profile shows just over 350,000 distinct CDR3 sequences, approximately 22% of them singletons. The sequenced sample was blood, either unsorted or a sorted T cell fraction (not recorded which). These receptors all come from a male donor with ankylosing spondylitis or in good health (not recorded which).

This clonotype has only a few counts. This chain links TRBV12-3 or TRBV12-4 with TRBJ2-7; the D gene is possibly TRBD2 (6 bases). Trimming stripped 8 bases from V and 1 base from J, with 12 bases between. This CDR3 is built from 13 residues. Here the CDR3 DNA reads TGTGCCAGCGGGGGGAGAAGGTCCTACGAGCAGTACTTC. This codes for CASGGRRSYEQYF.

The chain carries TRBV7-8 and TRBJ2-7, with D possibly matching TRBD1 (5 bases). Trimming cost V 0 bases and J 2 bases, with 8 bases left between them. This CDR3 contains 14 residues. CDR1 is SGHVS, CDR2 FQNEAQ, per germline. The CDR3 protein is CASSLARATYEQYF. The DNA for the CDR3 is TGTGCCAGCAGCTTAGCCAGGGCCACCTACGAGCAGTACTTC.

The V and J genes are TRBV27 and TRBJ1-6; D gene ambiguous. The V and J ends lost 3 bases and 7 bases respectively, with 10 bases between them. CDR3 size: 14 residues. Germline CDR1 and CDR2: MNHEY and SMNVEV (reference sequence). The CDR3 reads CASSFAQANSPLHF. The CDR3 bases are TGTGCCAGCAGTTTCGCCCAGGCAAATTCACCCCTCCACTTT.

Written as DNA, the CDR3 is TGCAGCGTTGATCTCCCCAGCACAGATACGCAGTATTTT. Its translation is CSVDLPSTDTQYF. The gene calls are TRBV29-1 and TRBJ2-3; D not certain. The CDR3 is 13 amino acids. Trimming took 3 bases from V and 0 from J, leaving 7 bases between them. Germline assignment: CDR1 SQVTM and CDR2 ANQGSEA.

The chain couples TRBV10-3 to TRBJ2-2; 11 bases line up with TRBD1. Germline V gives CDR1 ENHRY, CDR2 SYGVKD. The trim removed 9 bases at V and 6 bases at J, leaving 6 bases unmatched. The CDR3 is 14 amino acids. CDR3 loop: CAIEDRGRSGELFF. The CDR3 DNA is TGTGCCATTGAGGACAGGGGGCGTTCCGGGGAGCTGTTTTTT.

This clonotype was observed at least ten times. The V call is TRBV6-5, the J call TRBJ2-1, with 7 bases identical to TRBD2. Germline CDR1 MNHEY, CDR2 SVGAGI. V dropped 2 bases and J dropped 3; count of bases not matched to a gene: 7. The CDR3 runs 16 residues. DNA for the CDR3: TGTGCCAGCAGTTACCTGGCTAGCGGCGTCTACAATGAGCAGTTCTTC. It encodes CASSYLASGVYNEQFF.

V gene TRBV28 combines with J gene TRBJ2-3; 12 nucleotides match TRBD1. J was trimmed by 5 bases and V by 7 bases; bases with no gene match: 7. This CDR3 contains 15 residues. The germline gives CDR1 MDHEN, CDR2 SYDVKM. The CDR3 sequence: CASNSGQGALDTQYF. The CDR3 region has the DNA TGTGCCAGCAACTCGGGACAGGGGGCACTAGATACGCAGTATTTT.

In its sample, this clonotype was seen a few times. The V gene is TRBV11-2, the J gene TRBJ2-1, with 10 bases matching TRBD1. The trim removed 5 bases at V and 9 bases at J, leaving 7 bases unmatched. The CDR3 contains 14 residues. Germline CDR1 and CDR2: SGHAT and FQNNGV. CDR3 DNA: TGTGCCAGCAGCGCGACAGGGGGCTTTATTGAGCAGTTCTTC. This codes for CASSATGGFIEQFF. The full variable domain, rest sourced from reference TRBV11-2 and TRBJ2-1, is EAGVAQSPRYKIIEKRQSVAFWCNPISGHATLYWYQQILGQGPKLLIQFQNNGVVDDSQLPKDRFSAERLKGVDSTLKIQPAKLEDSAVYLCASSATGGFIEQFFGPGTRLTVL.

The sample holds a few counts of this clonotype. The chain is built from TRBV27 and TRBJ2-7; 10 bases align to TRBD2. V shed 5 bases, J shed 5 bases, and the junction held 9 bases outside the gene matches. CDR1 and CDR2 (germline): MNHEY, SMNVEV (reference sequence). The CDR3 is 15 amino acids. This chain's CDR3 is CASSPAAGGPHEQYF. CDR3 DNA: TGTGCCAGCAGTCCCGCAGCGGGGGGGCCCCACGAGCAGTACTTC.

The rearrangement uses TRBV29-1 and TRBJ2-7; D remains ambiguous. Trimming pared 3 bases from V and 0 bases from J, leaving 9 bases between. Germline-derived CDR1 and CDR2 are SQVTM and ANQGSEA. This CDR3 has 13 amino acids. The CDR3 protein is CSVDAGSSYEQYF. The CDR3 coding sequence is TGCAGCGTTGATGCTGGAAGCTCCTACGAGCAGTACTTC.

This clonotype was detected only a few times. The gene calls are TRBV10-3 and TRBJ2-3; tentatively, D is TRBD2 (7 bases). Trimming removed 3 bases from V and 2 bases from J, with 24 bases in between. CDR1 is ENHRY, CDR2 SYGVKD, per germline. This CDR3 region has 19 residues. The CDR3 sequence: CAISEVGGGTPFDTDTQYF. The CDR3 DNA is TGTGCCATCAGTGAAGTAGGCGGGGGCACGCCATTTGACACAGATACGCAGTATTTT.

CDR3 nucleotides: TGCAGCGCCATTCCACCGTACCAAGAGACCCAGTACTTC. Its protein product is CSAIPPYQETQYF. The rearrangement links TRBV29-1 to TRBJ2-5, with D unresolved. V dropped 7 bases and J dropped 0 bases, with 12 bases sitting between them. The CDR3 has 13 amino acids. CDR1 is SQVTM, CDR2 ANQGSEA, per germline.

This clonotype has just a few counts. This chain uses TRBV12-5 with TRBJ2-1; TRBD2 matches at 7 bases. Germline V CDR1 and CDR2: LGHNT, FRNRAP. The CDR3 has 14 residues. V dropped 7 bases and J dropped 5; count of bases not matched to a gene: 8. CDR3 in amino acids: CASASSGAHNEQFF. The CDR3 nucleotides are TGTGCTAGTGCCTCCAGCGGGGCCCACAATGAGCAGTTCTTC.

This clonotype has more than one count but fewer than ten. The chain couples TRBV10-2 to TRBJ1-5; TRBD1 is a possible D gene (5 bases). This CDR3 spans 14 amino acids. The germline V gene has CDR1 WSHSY and CDR2 SAAADI. V was shortened by 4 bases and J by 6 bases, with 13 bases between the two germline ends. The CDR3 region has the DNA TGCGCCAGCAGTGTTACGGGGGAGGCTCAGCCCCAGCATTTT. Its translation: CASSVTGEAQPQHF.

This clonotype was counted only a few times. The genes are TRBV20-1 and TRBJ2-2, with unresolved D. V lost 1 base and J 3 bases, leaving 18 bases between the germline ends. The CDR3 is 17 amino acids. In germline, CDR1 is DFQATT, CDR2 SNEGSKA (reference sequence). This CDR3 is CSARGPGEVSDTGELFF. The CDR3 DNA sequence: TGCAGTGCTAGAGGCCCTGGAGAGGTTTCGGACACCGGGGAGCTGTTTTTT.

This clonotype was seen a few times. The genes are TRBV18 and TRBJ2-3, with a tentative D call TRBD1 (5 bases). The CDR3 totals 14 residues. Germline-derived CDR1 and CDR2 are KGHSH and LQKENI. Between the trimmed V and J ends, which lost 2 bases and 7 bases, there was a span of 13 bases. CDR3 protein: CASSPELGPYTQYF. CDR3 DNA: TGTGCCAGCTCACCAGAATTGGGGCCATATACGCAGTATTTT. The variable domain in full, with the rest retrieved from reference TRBV18 and TRBJ2-3, is NAGVMQNPRHLVRRRGQEARLRCSPMKGHSHVYWYRQLPEEGLKFMVYLQKENIIDESGMPKERFSAEFPKEGPSILRIQQVVRGDSAAYFCASSPELGPYTQYFGPGTRLTVL.

This chain joins TRBV6-1 and TRBJ2-1; 7 bases fit TRBD1. Per germline, CDR1 MNHNS and CDR2 SASEGT. V lost 6 bases, J lost 5 bases, and 13 bases stayed unmatched. This CDR3 region has 16 residues. The CDR3 DNA sequence: TGTGCCAGCAGGGGTCTCCGGACAGGAGATCACAATGAGCAGTTCTTC. It specifies CASRGLRTGDHNEQFF.

This clonotype was seen more than once but under ten times. The rearrangement joins TRBV4-1 to TRBJ1-6; weak D call: TRBD1 (6 bases). Trimming left V 0 bases short and J 4 bases short, with 13 bases between. The CDR3 is 17 residues long. Germline values: CDR1 MGHRA, CDR2 YSYEKL. CDR3 residues: CASSQDGGGGYNSPLHF. In DNA form, the CDR3 reads TGCGCCAGCAGCCAAGATGGGGGGGGCGGATATAATTCACCCCTCCACTTT.

This clonotype turned up a few times. The rearrangement uses TRBV12-3 or TRBV12-4 and TRBJ1-5, with a possible D match to TRBD1 (6 bases). V was cut by 4 bases and J by 2 bases, with 9 bases left in between. The CDR3 has 14 residues. CDR3 protein: CASSWGAGNQPQHF. The CDR3 bases are TGTGCCAGCAGTTGGGGGGCGGGCAATCAGCCCCAGCATTTT.

The chain is built from TRBV7-9 and TRBJ2-7; D may be TRBD2 (6 bases). Germline V gene data show CDR1 as SEHNR and CDR2 as FQNEAQ (reference sequence). Between the trimmed V and J ends, which lost 5 bases and 2 bases, there was a span of 13 bases. The CDR3 is made up of 14 amino acids. Here the CDR3 DNA reads TGTGCCAGCAGCCCGGGACTCTCGGCCTACGAGCAGTACTTC. Protein sequence: CASSPGLSAYEQYF.

This clonotype was counted between two and nine times. This chain connects TRBV27 to TRBJ2-7, with 7 bases that match TRBD1. The CDR3 consists of 13 residues. The germline CDR1 and CDR2 sequences are MNHEY and SMNVEV (reference sequence). V was clipped by 5 bases and J by 4 bases; unmatched bases: 5. CDR3 sequence reads: CASSNRGQYEQYF. The CDR3 DNA is TGTGCCAGCAGTAACAGGGGACAATACGAGCAGTACTTC.

V usage is TRBV27 and J usage is TRBJ1-2, with D possibly TRBD1 on 6 matching bases. This CDR3 is built from 13 residues. Trimming removed 6 bases at V and 4 bases at J, with 12 bases between. Germline-derived CDR1 and CDR2 are MNHEY and SMNVEV (reference sequence). The CDR3 bases are TGTGCCAGCAGCCATCCACAGGGCTATGGCTACACCTTC. Protein: CASSHPQGYGYTF.

A few counts support this clonotype. The rearrangement links TRBV9 to TRBJ2-1; tentatively, D is TRBD1 (5 bases). The germline gives CDR1 SGDLS, CDR2 YYNGEE. This CDR3 comprises 11 residues. V was trimmed by 7 bases and J by 8 bases, leaving 10 bases between them. CDR3 sequence: CASSGLDEQFF. The CDR3 DNA reads TGTGCCAGCTCAGGGCTGGATGAGCAGTTCTTC.

This clonotype was recorded a few times. The chain carries TRBV4-1 and TRBJ2-5, with a possible D match to TRBD2 (5 bases). The V and J ends lost 1 base and 2 bases respectively, with 8 bases between them. Germline V gene data show CDR1 as MGHRA and CDR2 as YSYEKL. This CDR3 contains 14 residues. CDR3 sequence (DNA): TGCGCCAGCAGCCAAGTGGCGGGTCAAGAGACCCAGTACTTC. Its protein is CASSQVAGQETQYF.

The chain has TRBV12-3 or TRBV12-4 and TRBJ2-1, with D possibly being TRBD1 (5 bases). This CDR3 has 17 residues. Trimming took 5 bases from V and 6 from J, leaving 23 bases between them. Here the CDR3 DNA reads TGTGCCAGCAGTCCTGTTGCCTTAAAGGCAGGGCCCAATGAGCAGTTCTTC. It codes for CASSPVALKAGPNEQFF.